This T cell receptor beta chain emerged from a study of cytomegalovirus exposure and HLA in healthy donors. About the research overall: The same platform was used for the 130 or so validation repertoires as for the approximately 630 first-cohort repertoires, as reported in a later analysis.

Method: immunoSEQ multiplex PCR; TCRdb's copy keeps in-frame clones and lacks some. Here the sample spans 150,000 or so clones, 85% to 90% being singletons. V lost 0 bases to trimming and J lost 1 base; unmatched junction nucleotides: 7. The V gene's germline CDR1 is SNHLY and CDR2 FYNNEI. There are 17 residues in the CDR3. The donors were in the roughly 130-subject validation cohort, distinct from the approximately 670-subject first cohort. Study findings and constraints: Subsequent analysis revealed that first-cohort TCR clusters tended to co-occur in the 110 or so validation repertoires. The authors enumerated some 160 TCR beta chains as linked to cytomegalovirus.

Comments on this clone: Antigen specificity is unknown.

The V gene is TRBV2, the J gene TRBJ2-3, with 7 bases fitting TRBD2. The sequence derives from a woman in her thirties in good health and CMV-seropositive. The sample consisted of PBMCs. The CDR3 DNA reads TGTGCCAGCAGTGAAGCGGTTTGGGGGGGAGGCACAGATACGCAGTATTTT. Protein sequence: CASSEAVWGGGTDTQYF.